This T cell receptor (beta chain) was profiled in a study of T cells in Graves' hyperthyroidism and ophthalmopathy. Turning to this clonotype: Its antigen is undetermined.

Study results and caveats: A median 6.5 months before onset, the model predicted ophthalmopathy.

The CDR3 loop spans 18 amino acids. Trimming took 0 bases from V and 0 from J; bases not matched to a gene: 7. Germline V gene data show CDR1 as SGHNT and CDR2 as YYREEE (reference sequence). Amplified regions were TCR beta CDR3 sequences from RNA transcripts. Researchers ran a first-round RT-PCR on the TCR CDR3 using the HTBI primer set. TCRdb reanalysed the multiplex PCR reads using MiXCR and keeps one entry per CDR3 protein. This table has about 250,000 distinct CDR3 sequences, approximately 25% appearing once. The receptor was isolated from a woman in her 40s with Graves' ophthalmopathy. Source material: blood. The chain couples TRBV5-4 to TRBJ2-7; TRBD1 matches at 12 bases. The CDR3 region has the DNA TGTGCCAGCAGCTTGGGTGGGACAGGGGGCTTACTCTCCTACGAGCAGTACTTC. It specifies CASSLGGTGGLLSYEQYF.